A single sample is the source of the 14 T cell receptor beta chains below, sequenced in a study of cytomegalovirus exposure and HLA in healthy donors. The PCR employed 60 Vbeta primers together with 13 Jbeta primers. Assay used: immunoSEQ multiplex PCR; TCRdb lists only in-frame clones, some missing. Altogether approximately 120,000 clones are present, 81% being singletons, with the ten largest covering under 2.5%. Source material: PBMCs. These receptors originate from a woman aged 25 to 45 in good health and CMV-seronegative.

This clone was recorded only once. The chain carries TRBV28 and TRBJ2-5; no reliable D call. The CDR3 spans 13 residues. The V end was cut by 5 bases, the J end by 1 base, with 8 bases between. Germline V lookup: CDR1 MDHEN, CDR2 SYDVKM. CDR3 sequence reads: CASSKLTQETQYF. CDR3 bases: TGTGCCAGCAGTAAACTAACCCAAGAGACCCAGTACTTC. The full variable domain, rest sourced from reference TRBV28 and TRBJ2-5, is DVKVTQSSRYLVKRTGEKVFLECVQDMDHENMFWYRQDPGLGLRLIYFSYDVKMKEKGDIPEGYSVSREKKERFSLILESASTNQTSMYLCASSKLTQETQYFGPGTRLLVL.

The V call is TRBV2, the J call TRBJ2-7, with 8 bases aligning to TRBD2. The CDR3 length is 15 residues. The V and J ends lost 4 bases and 5 bases, in that order; junction bases with no gene match: 10. Germline V lookup: CDR1 SNHLY, CDR2 FYNNEI. The chain's CDR3 is CASSVDGREVDEQYF. CDR3 bases: TGTGCCAGCAGTGTGGACGGGAGGGAAGTAGACGAGCAGTACTTC.

V is TRBV5-1 and J is TRBJ2-1, with 13 bases aligning to TRBD2. This CDR3 has 15 amino acids. V shed 4 bases and J 5 bases; nucleotides not matched to a gene: 3. In germline, CDR1 is SGHRS, CDR2 YFSETQ. The CDR3 coding sequence is TGCGCCAGCAGCCAACTAGCGGGAGGGAACAATGAGCAGTTCTTC. It yields the protein CASSQLAGGNNEQFF.

DNA of the CDR3: TGTGCCAGCAGGGAAGGGACTAGCGGGAGCGGCAATGAGCAGTTCTTC. Translation gives CASREGTSGSGNEQFF. The V and J genes are TRBV27 and TRBJ2-1, with 14 bases identical to TRBD2. The ends lost 6 bases at V and 6 bases at J; junction bases unmatched: 7. The CDR3 sequence is 16 residues long. Germline V gene data show CDR1 as MNHEY and CDR2 as SMNVEV (reference sequence).

The chain links TRBV5-6 to TRBJ1-3, with D perhaps matching TRBD1 (6 bases). The length of the CDR3 is 16 residues. Trimming stripped 4 bases from V and 0 bases from J, with 14 bases between. From germline, CDR1 is SGHDT and CDR2 YYEEEE. The CDR3, as DNA: TGTGCCAGCAGCCTCGACAGGACCTACTCTGGAAACACCATATATTTT. Its protein product is CASSLDRTYSGNTIYF. The variable domain in full, with the rest retrieved from reference TRBV5-6 and TRBJ1-3, is DAGVTQSPTHLIKTRGQQVTLRCSPKSGHDTVSWYQQALGQGPQFIFQYYEEEERQRGNFPDRFSGHQFPNYSSELNVNALLLGDSALYLCASSLDRTYSGNTIYFGEGSWLTVV.

The chain is built from TRBV6-1 and TRBJ2-5, with 9 bases matching TRBD2. The DNA matches TRBJ2-7 better at its end, which makes the J call doubtful. The CDR3 runs 15 residues. CDR1 and CDR2 (germline): MNHNS, SASEGT. In nucleotides, the CDR3 is TGTGCCAGCAGTGAAGGGGGACTAGCCGCCTACGAGCAGTACTTC. Amino acids: CASSEGGLAAYEQYF.

The rearrangement links TRBV11-2 to TRBJ2-2; TRBD1 matches at 8 bases. This CDR3 spans 16 amino acids. Trimming removed 5 bases from V and 8 bases from J; junction bases left unmatched: 13. CDR1 and CDR2 (germline): SGHAT, FQNNGV. Written as DNA, the CDR3 is TGTGCCAGCAGCCCTGAAGAAACACGGACAGGGGGGGAGCTGTTTTTT. It yields the protein CASSPEETRTGGELFF.

The gene calls are TRBV11-2 and TRBJ1-1, with D possibly TRBD1 on 6 matching bases. Trimming left V 4 bases short and J 1 base short, with 16 bases between. Looked up from germline, CDR1 is SGHAT and CDR2 is FQNNGV. There are 16 residues in the CDR3. CDR3 sequence (DNA): TGTGCCAGCAGCTACCAGGCGACAGGCCGGAACACTGAAGCTTTCTTT. As protein: CASSYQATGRNTEAFF.

The J gene is TRBJ2-6, the V gene TRBV18; weak D call: TRBD2 (5 bases). The ends were cut back, 8 bases at V and 4 bases at J, with 9 bases in the middle. The germline gives CDR1 KGHSH, CDR2 LQKENI. This CDR3 spans 13 amino acids. The CDR3 reads CASKEAGANVLTF. Written as DNA, the CDR3 is TGTGCCAGCAAGGAGGCCGGGGCCAACGTCCTGACTTTC.

This chain links TRBV4-2 with TRBJ2-7; possible D gene TRBD1, 5 bases. Germline CDR1 LGHNA, CDR2 YNFKEQ. Trimming pared 0 bases from V and 6 bases from J, leaving 12 bases between. This CDR3 contains 14 residues. The CDR3 region has the DNA TGTGCCAGCAGCCAAGATATGGGGCGACCCGAGCAGTACTTC. Protein: CASSQDMGRPEQYF.

This chain links TRBV5-1 with TRBJ1-1; no firm D call. CDR1 is SGHRS, CDR2 YFSETQ, per germline. Trimming pared 2 bases from V and 5 bases from J, leaving 13 bases between. This CDR3 has 14 residues. The CDR3 here is CASSLLSGGTEAFF. In DNA form, the CDR3 reads TGCGCCAGCAGCTTACTGTCAGGTGGGACTGAAGCTTTCTTT.

The chain joins TRBV27 to TRBJ2-3; TRBD2 matches 7 bases. J was trimmed by 6 bases and V by 5 bases; bases with no gene match: 17. Germline V gene lookup returns CDR1 MNHEY and CDR2 SMNVEV (reference sequence). The CDR3 contains 17 residues. CDR3 residues: CASSPLGGRPPRDTQYF. CDR3 coding DNA: TGTGCCAGCAGTCCATTGGGCGGGAGACCACCCAGGGATACGCAGTATTTT.

The chain recombines TRBV7-2 with TRBJ1-2; D is undetermined. V was cut by 1 base and J by 2 bases, with 11 bases left in between. Germline-derived CDR1 and CDR2 are SGHTA and FQGNSA. The CDR3 length is 15 residues. CDR3 residues: CASSLGNLLNYGYTF. The CDR3 nucleotides read TGTGCCAGCAGCTTAGGAAATCTCCTAAACTATGGCTACACCTTC.

The genes are TRBV19 and TRBJ2-5; TRBD1 agrees at 8 bases. Losses at the gene ends were 5 bases for V and 4 bases for J; bases not matched to a gene: 6. The CDR3 extends over 14 amino acids. Germline V gives CDR1 LNHDA, CDR2 SQIVND (reference sequence). In DNA form, the CDR3 reads TGTGCCAGTAGTCCCAGGGGGCTGGGAGAGACCCAGTACTTC. Amino acids: CASSPRGLGETQYF.